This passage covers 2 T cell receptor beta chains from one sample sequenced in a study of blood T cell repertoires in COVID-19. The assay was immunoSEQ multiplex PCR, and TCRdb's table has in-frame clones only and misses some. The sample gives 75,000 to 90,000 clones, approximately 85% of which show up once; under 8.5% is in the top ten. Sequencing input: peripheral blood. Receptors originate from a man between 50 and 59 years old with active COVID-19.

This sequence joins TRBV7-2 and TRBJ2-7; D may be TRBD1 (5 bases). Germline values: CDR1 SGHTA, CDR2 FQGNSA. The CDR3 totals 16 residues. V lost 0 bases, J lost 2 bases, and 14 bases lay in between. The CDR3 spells CASSLARAALTYEQYF. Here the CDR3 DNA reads TGTGCCAGCAGCTTAGCCAGGGCAGCTCTAACCTACGAGCAGTACTTC.

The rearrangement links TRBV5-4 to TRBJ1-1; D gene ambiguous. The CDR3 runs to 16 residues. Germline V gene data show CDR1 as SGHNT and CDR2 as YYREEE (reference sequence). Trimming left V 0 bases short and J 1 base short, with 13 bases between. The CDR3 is CASSLGGVRQNTEAFF. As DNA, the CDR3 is TGTGCCAGCAGCTTGGGCGGGGTACGGCAGAACACTGAAGCTTTCTTT.